The clone carrying this TCR beta chain is a singleton in its sample. This entry is derived from a study of blood T cell repertoires in COVID-19. As for the study in general: Whether acute or convalescent, the COVID-19 samples came from the United States, Italy and Spain. T cells, B-cell-depleted T cells, or PBMCs supplied cDNA or gDNA.

In the authors' methods: Estimation of nucleated cell counts was performed using reference gene primer amplification. Libraries were prepared by immunoSEQ multiplex PCR; TCRdb keeps only in-frame clonotypes and omits some of them. For V, J and clone size, that table is used; D and trimming come from the DNA. The data contain about 380,000 clones, less than 85% of them seen just once; the ten biggest clones take up roughly 3.9%. The CDR3 sequence is 12 residues long. Looked up from germline, CDR1 is MNHEY and CDR2 is SVGAGI. V was trimmed by 8 bases and J by 3 bases, leaving 8 bases between them. This chain joins TRBV6-5 and TRBJ1-5, with D uncertain. Sequencing input: peripheral blood. The sequence derives from a woman in her late teens or twenties with acute or convalescent COVID-19. The CDR3 here is CASREYNQPQHF. DNA for the CDR3: TGTGCCAGCCGGGAATACAATCAGCCCCAGCATTTT.